What follows are 19 T cell receptor beta chains derived from one specimen sequenced in a study of OX40 agonist ivuxolimab in advanced cancers. Profiling relied on immunoSEQ multiplex PCR, and the TCRdb table lists in-frame clones only, not all of them. The data show tens of thousands of clones, 75% to 90% seen once. Sequenced here: CD4+ or CD8+ T cells sorted from blood, sampled in a trial of the OX40 agonist ivuxolimab. The source of these receptors is an adult with an advanced solid tumor such as melanoma, head and neck, liver or kidney cancer.

The chain carries TRBV4-1 and TRBJ2-7; the match to TRBD2 covers 10 bases. There are 15 residues in the CDR3. Germline CDR1 is MGHRA and CDR2 is YSYEKL. V lost 4 bases, J lost 1 base, and 4 bases stayed unmatched. The CDR3 nucleotides read TGCGCCAGCAGCCCCGGACTAGCGGTTTCCTACGAGCAGTACTTC. Translated: CASSPGLAVSYEQYF.

The rearrangement uses TRBV14 and TRBJ1-1; D is possibly TRBD1 (5 bases). Trimming cost V 0 bases and J 11 bases, with 16 bases left between them. Germline V gene sequence: CDR1 SGHDN, CDR2 FVKESK. There are 14 residues in the CDR3. CDR3 region: CASSQERSSGRAFF. Written as DNA, the CDR3 is TGTGCCAGCAGCCAAGAGAGGTCGTCGGGGCGGGCTTTCTTT.

A word on this clone: One end of the junction does not line up with germline, which may come from a read error. The genes are TRBV7-2 and TRBJ2-7; 8 positions match TRBD2. CDR1 is SGHTA, CDR2 FQGNSA, per germline. This CDR3 is built from 12 residues. The CDR3 is CASSISLAGPHF. The CDR3 bases are TGTGCCAGCAGCATATCGTTAGCGGGGCCCCACTTC.

V usage is TRBV27 and J usage is TRBJ2-1, with 9 positions matching TRBD2. The V gene end was trimmed by 6 bases and the J gene end by 7 bases; junction bases not matched to a gene: 10. The CDR3 consists of 15 residues. Germline loops: CDR1 MNHEY, CDR2 SMNVEV (reference sequence). CDR3 DNA: TGTGCCAGCAGCTTCGGGCGGGGGGGCATGAATGAGCAGTTCTTC. It yields the protein CASSFGRGGMNEQFF.

This chain uses TRBV7-8 with TRBJ1-1, with D perhaps matching TRBD1 (5 bases). Trimming left V 2 bases short and J 1 base short, with 14 bases between. This CDR3 spans 16 amino acids. Germline V lookup: CDR1 SGHVS, CDR2 FQNEAQ. The CDR3 here is CASSLIGHRGNTEAFF. The CDR3 bases are TGTGCCAGCAGCTTAATCGGACACCGAGGGAACACTGAAGCTTTCTTT. The entire variable domain, with the rest obtained from reference TRBV7-8 and TRBJ1-1, is as follows: GAGVSQSPRYKVAKRGQDVALRCDPISGHVSLFWYQQALGQGPEFLTYFQNEAQLDKSGLPSDRFFAERPEGSVSTLKIQRTQQEDSAVYLCASSLIGHRGNTEAFFGQGTRLTVV.

The V gene is TRBV6-5, the J gene TRBJ1-4; the D is unclear. The CDR3 is 16 residues long. Germline assignment: CDR1 MNHEY and CDR2 SVGAGI. V shed 1 base and J shed 5 bases, with 14 bases lying between them. CDR3 DNA sequence: TGTGCCAGCAGTTACTTAGGGAAGGTGGGAAATGAAAAACTGTTTTTT. It yields the protein CASSYLGKVGNEKLFF.

The chain is built from TRBV10-1 and TRBJ2-7, with TRBD2 matching over 8 bases. V trimming: 5 bases; J trimming: 0 bases; junction bases outside the gene matches: 3. CDR1 WNHNN and CDR2 SYGVQD come from the germline V gene (reference sequence). CDR3 length equals 14 residues. In DNA form, the CDR3 reads TGCGCCAGCAGTCCCGGGGGGGTCTCCTACGAGCAGTACTTC. Its protein is CASSPGGVSYEQYF.

This clone was observed a single time. The chain employs TRBV25-1 and TRBJ1-5, with 8 bases fitting TRBD1. The germline gives CDR1 MGHDK, CDR2 SYGVNS. The CDR3 runs to 17 residues. Losses at the gene ends were 2 bases for V and 5 bases for J; bases not matched to a gene: 11. The CDR3 is CASSEGGTGPTYQPQHF. As DNA, the CDR3 is TGTGCCAGCAGTGAAGGGGGGACAGGTCCTACTTATCAGCCCCAGCATTTT.

The chain is built from TRBV7-9 and TRBJ2-3; 7 bases fit TRBD1. The V segment lost 4 bases and the J segment 4 bases; nucleotides outside the gene matches: 5. Germline V gene lookup returns CDR1 SEHNR and CDR2 FQNEAQ (reference sequence). CDR3 length equals 14 residues. The CDR3 DNA reads as TGTGCCAGCAGCTCCGACAGGGTATCAGATACGCAGTATTTT. Its translation is CASSSDRVSDTQYF.

This chain connects TRBV6-5 to TRBJ1-2, with D possibly TRBD1 on 5 matching bases. V lost 2 bases, J lost 9 bases, and 19 bases lay in between. CDR1 is MNHEY, CDR2 SVGAGI, per germline. This CDR3 comprises 15 residues. The CDR3 region is CASSYTAGTAISYTF. CDR3 DNA: TGTGCCAGCAGTTACACGGCCGGGACGGCGATCAGCTACACCTTC.

The chain uses TRBV4-2 and TRBJ1-2, with D perhaps TRBD1 (5 bases). The CDR3 loop spans 15 amino acids. The germline CDR1 and CDR2 sequences are LGHNA and YNFKEQ. V was clipped by 4 bases and J by 0 bases, with 12 bases between them. Here the CDR3 DNA reads TGTGCCAGCAGCCCGGGAGGGACGACTAACTATGGCTACACCTTC. Protein sequence: CASSPGGTTNYGYTF.

J is TRBJ2-7 and V is TRBV27; 8 bases line up with TRBD1. The CDR3 has 13 residues. V lost 8 bases, J lost 7 bases, and 10 bases stayed unmatched. Looked up from germline, CDR1 is MNHEY and CDR2 is SMNVEV (reference sequence). In DNA form, the CDR3 reads TGTGCCAGCCGATTCCAGGGGGCTCAAGAGCAGTACTTC. This encodes CASRFQGAQEQYF.

The chain uses TRBV2 and TRBJ2-2; D could derive from TRBD1 or TRBD2 (5 bases each). Trimming removed 1 base at V and 5 bases at J, with 11 bases between. There are 15 residues in the CDR3. Per germline, CDR1 SNHLY and CDR2 FYNNEI. The CDR3: CASSEGGKGTGELFF. The CDR3 nucleotides read TGTGCCAGCAGTGAAGGGGGGAAAGGAACCGGGGAGCTGTTTTTT.

The chain is built from TRBV2 and TRBJ2-7, with D maybe TRBD1 (5 bases). The CDR3 loop spans 14 amino acids. The V end lost 7 bases, the J end lost 6 bases, and 19 bases lay between the germline ends. CDR1 is SNHLY, CDR2 FYNNEI, per germline. CDR3 bases: TGTGCCAGCACCCTTCCGTCAGGGTTTGGCGAGCAGTACTTC. Its protein product is CASTLPSGFGEQYF.

The CDR3 reads CASSFPGAGYTF. The CDR3 DNA sequence: TGTGCCAGCAGTTTCCCAGGGGCCGGCTACACCTTC. The V call is TRBV6-5, the J call TRBJ1-2, with a possible D match to TRBD1 (6 bases). The CDR3 extends over 12 amino acids. Germline V gene lookup returns CDR1 MNHEY and CDR2 SVGAGI. The ends were cut back, 4 bases at V and 8 bases at J, with 11 bases in the middle.

J is TRBJ1-5 and V is TRBV7-3, with D hard to call. The CDR3 consists of 13 residues. Germline CDR1 is SGHTA and CDR2 is FQGTGA. Between the trimmed V and J ends, which lost 0 bases and 4 bases, there was a span of 4 bases. DNA for the CDR3: TGTGCCAGCAGCTTAACTAGAAATCAGCCCCAGCATTTT. Translating it yields CASSLTRNQPQHF.

The chain employs TRBV19 and TRBJ2-5, with TRBD2 matching over 12 bases. The CDR3 contains 16 residues. Germline trimming cut 4 bases from V and 5 bases from J; bases unmatched to any gene: 8. Per germline, CDR1 LNHDA and CDR2 SQIVND (reference sequence). In nucleotides, the CDR3 is TGTGCCAGTAGTAGGGAGGGACTAGCGGGCGTCGAGACCCAGTACTTC. Its protein product is CASSREGLAGVETQYF.

The count of this clone is one. The rearrangement joins TRBV7-6 to TRBJ2-1; the D call may be TRBD1 or TRBD2 (5 bases each). The CDR3 runs 16 residues. The V gene's germline CDR1 is SGHVS and CDR2 FNYEAQ. V was shortened by 5 bases and J by 0 bases, with 14 bases between the two germline ends. In nucleotides, the CDR3 is TGTGCCAGCAGCCCGGCCGGGACCCCCTCCTACAATGAGCAGTTCTTC. This translates into CASSPAGTPSYNEQFF.

V is TRBV18 and J is TRBJ2-1; 11 positions agree with TRBD2. CDR3 length equals 15 residues. Per germline, CDR1 KGHSH and CDR2 LQKENI. Trimming removed 6 bases from V and 2 bases from J; junction bases left unmatched: 3. CDR3 region: CASSHSGGAYNEQFF. The CDR3 region has the DNA TGTGCCAGCTCTCATAGCGGGGGGGCCTACAATGAGCAGTTCTTC.